These 16 T cell receptor beta chains were all obtained from the same sample, sequenced in a study of blood T cells in healthy people across ages. A sample-barcoded 5' primer and a J-beta primer mix were used in a second PCR of roughly 7 to 12 cycles. Each CDR3 protein is one row after TCRdb ran MiXCR on the 5' RACE reads. The sample includes roughly 1,300,000 distinct CDR3 sequences, 45% to 70% of them seen just once. The sequencing sample was made of blood. The receptors derive from a man between 18 and 29 years old in good health.

This clonotype was seen a few times. This chain links TRBV7-9 with TRBJ1-1, with D hard to call. CDR1 is SEHNR, CDR2 FQNEAQ, per germline (reference sequence). The V and J ends lost 2 bases and 5 bases respectively, with 9 bases between them. The CDR3 length is 13 residues. This chain's CDR3 is CASSLYSGTEAFF. Here the CDR3 DNA reads TGTGCCAGCAGCTTATATTCCGGGACTGAAGCTTTCTTT. Drawing the rest from reference TRBV7-9 and TRBJ1-1, the complete variable domain is DTGVSQNPRHKITKRGQNVTFRCDPISEHNRLYWYRQTLGQGPEFLTYFQNEAQLEKSRLLSDRFSAERPKGSFSTLEIQRTEQGDSAMYLCASSLYSGTEAFFGQGTRLTVV.

The chain links TRBV13 to TRBJ2-1; TRBD2 might be the D (6 bases). The CDR3 sequence is 12 residues long. The V gene's germline CDR1 is PRHDT and CDR2 FYEKMQ (reference sequence). V dropped 4 bases and J dropped 9 bases, with 10 bases sitting between them. CDR3 in amino acids: CASSSGGTEQFF. Here the CDR3 DNA reads TGTGCCAGCAGCTCTGGGGGGACTGAGCAGTTCTTC. The complete variable domain, with remaining parts taken from reference TRBV13 and TRBJ2-1, reads AAGVIQSPRHLIKEKRETATLKCYPIPRHDTVYWYQQGPGQDPQFLISFYEKMQSDKGSIPDRFSAQQFSDYHSELNMSSLELGDSALYFCASSSGGTEQFFGPGTRLTVL.

V gene TRBV25-1 combines with J gene TRBJ1-5; D uncertain. This CDR3 has 15 amino acids. From germline, CDR1 is MGHDK and CDR2 SYGVNS. Between the trimmed V and J ends, which lost 1 base and 3 bases, there was a span of 10 bases. The CDR3 sequence is CASSESTAVNQPQHF. For the CDR3, the DNA is TGTGCCAGCAGTGAATCAACAGCAGTCAATCAGCCCCAGCATTTT.

The chain joins TRBV5-1 to TRBJ2-3; the match to TRBD2 covers 12 bases. CDR3 length: 16 amino acids. J gave up 7 bases and V 0 bases, and 6 bases lay outside the gene matches. Germline CDR1 and CDR2: SGHRS and YFSETQ. CDR3 sequence (DNA): TGCGCCAGCAGCTTGGGACTAGCGGGAGAGCCCCATACGCAGTATTTT. Its protein is CASSLGLAGEPHTQYF.

The chain joins TRBV7-2 to TRBJ2-1; 8 bases match TRBD2. The CDR3 contains 17 residues. The V segment lost 0 bases and the J segment 8 bases; nucleotides outside the gene matches: 12. The germline V gene has CDR1 SGHTA and CDR2 FQGNSA. CDR3 amino acids: CASSLAKIRGGLYEQFF. The CDR3 coding sequence is TGTGCCAGCAGCTTAGCGAAAATTCGGGGGGGCCTCTATGAGCAGTTCTTC. The full variable domain, in which reference TRBV7-2 and TRBJ2-1 provide the parts outside the CDR3, is GAGVSQSPSNKVTEKGKDVELRCDPISGHTALYWYRQSLGQGLEFLIYFQGNSAPDKSGLPSDRFSAERTGGSVSTLTIQRTQQEDSAVYLCASSLAKIRGGLYEQFFGPGTRLTVL.

The V and J genes are TRBV3-1 and TRBJ2-7; D ambiguous. The V gene's germline CDR1 is LGHDT and CDR2 YNNKEL (reference sequence). This CDR3 has 14 amino acids. The V gene lost 1 base and the J gene lost 3 bases, with 10 bases spanning the gap. The CDR3: CASSQVIGFYEQYF. The CDR3 DNA is TGTGCCAGCAGCCAAGTTATCGGTTTCTACGAGCAGTACTTC.

V and J are TRBV6-5 and TRBJ1-6; TRBD1 matches at 7 bases. CDR1 MNHEY and CDR2 SVGAGI come from the germline V gene. The CDR3 contains 16 residues. The V gene end was trimmed by 6 bases and the J gene end by 4 bases; junction bases not matched to a gene: 9. The CDR3 reads CASSRQGRSYNSPLHF. The CDR3 coding sequence is TGTGCCAGCAGCCGACAGGGCCGTTCTTATAATTCACCCCTCCACTTT.

This chain joins TRBV6-2 or TRBV6-3 and TRBJ2-1; 9 bases align to TRBD1. J lost 8 bases, V lost 7 bases, and 15 bases had no gene match. CDR1 MNHEY and CDR2 SVGEGT come from the germline V gene. This CDR3 has 16 amino acids. CDR3 in amino acids: CASKEDTGTGWYEQFF. The CDR3 DNA is TGTGCCAGCAAGGAAGACACCGGGACAGGGTGGTATGAGCAGTTCTTC.

The genes are TRBV20-1 and TRBJ1-1; TRBD1 is a possible D gene (5 bases). Trimming cost V 6 bases and J 4 bases, with 15 bases left between them. Per the germline V gene, CDR1 is DFQATT and CDR2 is SNEGSKA (reference sequence). The CDR3 consists of 13 residues. CDR3 DNA sequence: TGCAGTGCCCCTTGGGGGGACGGCACTGAAGCTTTCTTT. The encoded protein is CSAPWGDGTEAFF.

There are a few counts of this clonotype. CDR3 in amino acids: CASSYSNGLTDTQYF. The CDR3, as DNA: TGTGCCAGCAGTTACTCGAACGGGCTCACAGATACGCAGTATTTT. The chain has TRBV6-6 and TRBJ2-3; no firm D call. Per the germline V gene, CDR1 is MNHNY and CDR2 is SVGAGI (reference sequence). CDR3 length: 15 amino acids. Deletions cut 0 bases from V and 2 bases from J, with 9 bases between.

The CDR3 coding sequence is TGTGCCAGCAGCCCCGATCTTAACTCCTACGAGCAGTACTTC. Translation gives CASSPDLNSYEQYF. V and J are TRBV7-2 and TRBJ2-7; D gene unclear. Germline V gene sequence: CDR1 SGHTA, CDR2 FQGNSA. The CDR3 spans 14 residues. V was shortened by 5 bases and J by 0 bases, with 11 bases between the two germline ends.

The chain recombines TRBV11-2 with TRBJ2-1; no clear D gene. The CDR3 is made up of 14 amino acids. CDR1 SGHAT and CDR2 FQNNGV come from the germline V gene. V was pared by 5 bases and J by 4 bases, with 12 bases between. CDR3 protein: CASSPVYWYNEQFF. CDR3 DNA sequence: TGTGCCAGCAGCCCCGTTTACTGGTACAATGAGCAGTTCTTC.

With respect to this clonotype: One end of the junction fails to match germline, which may point to a read error. The CDR3 protein is CASSQDVSGASVLTF. Here the CDR3 DNA reads TGCGCCAGCAGCCAAGATGTCTCTGGGGCCAGCGTCCTGACTTTC. The V call is TRBV4-3, the J call TRBJ2-6; tentatively, D is TRBD1 (5 bases). This CDR3 contains 15 residues. Germline V CDR1 and CDR2: LGHNA, YSLEER.

The rearrangement links TRBV10-3 to TRBJ2-7; 15 bases are shared with TRBD2. This CDR3 comprises 18 residues. Germline V lookup: CDR1 ENHRY, CDR2 SYGVKD. V lost 6 bases, J lost 0 bases, and 9 bases stayed unmatched. The CDR3: CAISPGLAGGQHSYEQYF. The CDR3 coding sequence is TGTGCCATCAGCCCGGGACTAGCGGGAGGCCAGCACTCCTACGAGCAGTACTTC.

The J gene is TRBJ2-7, the V gene TRBV5-1; 10 nucleotides match TRBD1. The V and J ends lost 4 bases and 3 bases, in that order; junction bases with no gene match: 13. The germline CDR1 and CDR2 sequences are SGHRS and YFSETQ. This CDR3 has 17 amino acids. The CDR3 here is CASSPETGGIFNYEQYF. CDR3 nucleotides: TGCGCCAGCAGCCCCGAGACAGGGGGCATTTTTAACTACGAGCAGTACTTC.

Comment on this clonotype: Sequence at one end of the junction differs from germline and may be a read error. V usage is TRBV7-2 and J usage is TRBJ2-5; no reliable D call. CDR1 is SGHTA, CDR2 FQGNSA, per germline. This CDR3 has 14 amino acids. CDR3 DNA sequence: TGTGCCAGCAGCGCCGACCGCCGTCAAGGGACCCAGTACTTC. It translates to CASSADRRQGTQYF.